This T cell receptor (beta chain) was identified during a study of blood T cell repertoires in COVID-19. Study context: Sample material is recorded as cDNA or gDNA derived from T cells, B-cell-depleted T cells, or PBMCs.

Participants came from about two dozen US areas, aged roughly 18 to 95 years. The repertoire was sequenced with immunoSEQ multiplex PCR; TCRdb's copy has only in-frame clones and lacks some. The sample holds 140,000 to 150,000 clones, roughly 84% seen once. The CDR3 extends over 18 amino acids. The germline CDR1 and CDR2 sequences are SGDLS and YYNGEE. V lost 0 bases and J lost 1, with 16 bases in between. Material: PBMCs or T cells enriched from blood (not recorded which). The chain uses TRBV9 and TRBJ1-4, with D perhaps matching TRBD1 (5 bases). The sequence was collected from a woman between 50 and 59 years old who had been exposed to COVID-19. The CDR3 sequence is CASSVAPGLTGTNEKLFF. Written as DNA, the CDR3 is TGTGCCAGCAGCGTAGCCCCAGGGTTAACCGGAACTAATGAAAAACTGTTTTTT.